The present T cell receptor (beta chain) was sequenced within a study of graft-versus-host responses after intestinal transplantation. Study as a whole: Recipients obtained multivisceral, liver-intestinal, or isolated intestinal transplants.

As regards this clone: What it binds is unknown.

Clones were read by immunoSEQ multiplex PCR, and TCRdb kept only the in-frame ones, dropping some. The sample has over 85,000 clones, 94% seen once; the top ten hold over 0.15%. Germline assignment: CDR1 DFQATT and CDR2 SNEGSKA (reference sequence). The CDR3 sequence is 11 residues long. Deletions cut 6 bases from V and 8 bases from J, with 11 bases between. Study-level points and caveats: Analysis identified GvH clones in recipient marrow, with some appearing first in ileum or blood.

The material sequenced was unstimulated CD4+ T cells sorted from spleen or lymph node cells, taken before transplant. V gene TRBV20-1 combines with J gene TRBJ2-1, with D perhaps matching TRBD2 (5 bases). This TCR derives from a human donor who was the organ donor for an intestinal transplant. CDR3 residues: CSARFGDEQFF. In DNA, the CDR3 is TGCAGTGCCCGATTCGGGGATGAGCAGTTCTTC.